This T cell receptor (beta chain) was profiled in a study of blood T cell repertoires in COVID-19. Overall study context: Samples came from the United States, Italy and Spain, spanning acute and convalescent COVID-19.

The CDR3 runs 13 residues. Per the germline V gene, CDR1 is WSHSY and CDR2 is SAAADI. V dropped 6 bases and J dropped 2 bases, with 10 bases sitting between them. In the authors' workflow: For nucleated cells, counts were estimated from reference gene primer amplification. Method: immunoSEQ multiplex PCR; TCRdb's copy keeps in-frame clones and lacks some. V and J calls and clone size come straight from that table; D and trimming were deduced from the DNA. This sample has approximately 150,000 clones, with around 80% found just once. The sample consisted of peripheral blood. This chain uses TRBV10-2 with TRBJ2-5, with D perhaps TRBD2 (6 bases). The source is a human donor with acute or convalescent COVID-19. The donor label of this sample is uncertain. The CDR3 spells CASRTAGQETQYF. CDR3 bases: TGCGCCAGCAGGACCGCGGGGCAAGAGACCCAGTACTTC.